A selection of T cell receptor beta chains follows, all from one sample in a study of T cells in Graves' hyperthyroidism and ophthalmopathy. MiXCR was run by TCRdb on the multiplex PCR reads, yielding one entry per CDR3 protein. Of about 640,000 distinct CDR3 sequences detected, less than 45% appear once; the ten largest clones hold approximately 6.8%. Sequences were obtained from peripheral blood or thyroid tissue (not recorded which). These receptors all come from an adult man with Graves' disease, either hyperthyroidism or ophthalmopathy (not recorded which). The CDR3 runs from the conserved cysteine through the conserved F or W. A D gene is named only where the DNA matches it firmly. Rows may omit the clone size; those that give it use once, few, many or a size class.

V gene: TRBV5-1
J gene: TRBJ2-5
D gene: TRBD2
clone size: once
CDR3 DNA: TGCGCCAGCAGCCGGCGGGGGGTCAACCAAGAGACCCAGTACTTC
CDR3 protein: CASSRRGVNQETQYF

V gene: TRBV7-8
J gene: TRBJ1-3
D gene: NA
clone size: NA
CDR3 DNA: TGTGCCAGCAGCTTAGATATCTCCTTCGGAAACACCATATATTTT
CDR3 protein: CASSLDISFGNTIYF

V gene: TRBV19
J gene: TRBJ1-5
D gene: NA
clone size: few
CDR3 DNA: TGTGCCAGTACTCCTACACGGGCGGATCAGCCCCAGCATTTT
CDR3 protein: CASTPTRADQPQHF

V gene: TRBV11-3
J gene: TRBJ1-3
D gene: NA
clone size: NA
CDR3 DNA: TGTGCCAGCAGCTTCACAGATGGCCTGCGTTGGGGCGTTGGAAACACCATATATTTT
CDR3 protein: CASSFTDGLRWGVGNTIYF

V gene: TRBV5-6
J gene: TRBJ2-5
D gene: TRBD1
clone size: few
CDR3 DNA: TGTGCCAGCAGCGCAATTCGGGACAGGTTCCAAGAGACCCAGTACTTC
CDR3 protein: CASSAIRDRFQETQYF

V gene: TRBV20-1
J gene: TRBJ2-5
D gene: NA
clone size: NA
CDR3 DNA: TGCAGTGCTAGAGTGAGGCCGCAAGAGACCCAGTACTTC
CDR3 protein: CSARVRPQETQYF

V gene: TRBV19
J gene: TRBJ1-1
D gene: NA
clone size: NA
CDR3 DNA: TGTGCCAGTAGTATCGGTCGGGGGGCTGAAGCTTTCTTT
CDR3 protein: CASSIGRGAEAFF

V gene: TRBV29-1
J gene: TRBJ1-4
D gene: NA
clone size: once
CDR3 DNA: TGCAGCGTTGAGCGGGGGGCTGGAACGTTATGGGAAAAACTGTTTTTT
CDR3 protein: CSVERGAGTLWEKLFF

V gene: TRBV7-9
J gene: TRBJ2-5
D gene: NA
clone size: NA
CDR3 DNA: TGTGCCTGGACGGGGGCAAACCAAGAGACCCAGTACTTC
CDR3 protein: CAWTGANQETQYF

V gene: TRBV7-9
J gene: TRBJ1-1
D gene: NA
clone size: few
CDR3 DNA: TGTGCCAGCAGCTTCCGGGCCATCTCGTGGAACACTGAAGCTTTCTTT
CDR3 protein: CASSFRAISWNTEAFF

V gene: TRBV7-2
J gene: TRBJ1-1
D gene: NA
clone size: NA
CDR3 DNA: TGTGCCAGCAGCTTAACGCAGGGAGCTGAAGCTTTCTTT
CDR3 protein: CASSLTQGAEAFF

V gene: TRBV9
J gene: TRBJ1-4
D gene: NA
clone size: NA
CDR3 DNA: TGTGCCAGCAGTTTTAGTGGGTGGGGGATCGGGGAAAAACTGTTTTTT
CDR3 protein: CASSFSGWGIGEKLFF

V gene: TRBV10-3
J gene: TRBJ1-2
D gene: TRBD1
clone size: many
CDR3 DNA: TGTGCCATCAGTGAGGGGCAGGGGGCAGGTGGCTACACCTTC
CDR3 protein: CAISEGQGAGGYTF

V gene: TRBV20-1
J gene: TRBJ1-1
D gene: NA
clone size: few
CDR3 DNA: TGCAGTGCTCCTCAAGCGGGCCTAAACACTGAAGCTTTCTTT
CDR3 protein: CSAPQAGLNTEAFF

V gene: TRBV14
J gene: TRBJ1-4
D gene: NA
clone size: NA
CDR3 DNA: TGTGCCAGCAGCCCCCGGACCAGTAATGAAAAACTGTTTTTT
CDR3 protein: CASSPRTSNEKLFF

V gene: TRBV24-1
J gene: TRBJ1-5
D gene: NA
clone size: many
CDR3 DNA: TGTGCCACCAGTGATTCTGGGACCGGGACCGTCAGCAATCAGCCCCAGCATTTT
CDR3 protein: CATSDSGTGTVSNQPQHF

V gene: TRBV11-1
J gene: TRBJ2-7
D gene: TRBD1
clone size: NA
CDR3 DNA: TGTGCCAGCAGGTTAGGACAGGCCCGGGGCGTATACGAGCAGTACTTC
CDR3 protein: CASRLGQARGVYEQYF

V gene: TRBV7-9
J gene: TRBJ2-2
D gene: TRBD1
clone size: few
CDR3 DNA: TGTGCCAGCAGACGAAGGGGGCGGGACACCGGGGAGCTGTTTTTT
CDR3 protein: CASRRRGRDTGELFF

V gene: TRBV6-5
J gene: TRBJ1-1
D gene: TRBD1
clone size: NA
CDR3 DNA: TGTGCCAGCAGTTCGACAGGGTGGAGCACTGAAGCTTTCTTT
CDR3 protein: CASSSTGWSTEAFF

V gene: TRBV12-3/TRBV12-4
J gene: TRBJ1-5
D gene: TRBD1
clone size: many
CDR3 DNA: TGTGCCAGCAGTTTCGGAGGGGGCAAGAGCAATCAGCCCCAGCATTTT
CDR3 protein: CASSFGGGKSNQPQHF

V gene: TRBV7-9
J gene: TRBJ2-7
D gene: TRBD1
clone size: NA
CDR3 DNA: TGTGCCAGCAGCTCCGGGACAGGGCTCTACGAGCAGTACTTC
CDR3 protein: CASSSGTGLYEQYF

V gene: TRBV7-2
J gene: TRBJ2-5
D gene: NA
clone size: NA
CDR3 DNA: TGTGCCAGCAGCTACCTGGGGGAGCGCGGGACCCAGTACTTC
CDR3 protein: CASSYLGERGTQYF

V gene: TRBV3-1
J gene: TRBJ1-1
D gene: NA
clone size: NA
CDR3 DNA: TGTGCCAGCAGCCAAAATGGAGACACTGAAGCTTTCTTT
CDR3 protein: CASSQNGDTEAFF

V gene: TRBV7-2
J gene: TRBJ2-7
D gene: NA
clone size: NA
CDR3 DNA: TGTGCCAGCAGAGCAGCGGTTTTCTGGGGAGTGTTTGGGTACGAGCAGTACTTC
CDR3 protein: CASRAAVFWGVFGYEQYF

V gene: TRBV29-1
J gene: TRBJ2-7
D gene: NA
clone size: few
CDR3 DNA: TGCAGCGTTGAAACTCCGGGAAGCTCCTACGAGCAGTACTTC
CDR3 protein: CSVETPGSSYEQYF

V gene: TRBV4-1
J gene: TRBJ1-5
D gene: TRBD1
clone size: NA
CDR3 DNA: TGCGTCAGCAGCCAAGAAGGAAGGGCAGGGGGTTACAATCAGCCCCAGCATTTT
CDR3 protein: CVSSQEGRAGGYNQPQHF

V gene: TRBV12-3/TRBV12-4
J gene: TRBJ2-7
D gene: TRBD2
clone size: NA
CDR3 DNA: TGTGCCAGCGCGGGAGGGTCCTACGAGCAGTACTTC
CDR3 protein: CASAGGSYEQYF

V gene: TRBV24-1
J gene: TRBJ1-5
D gene: TRBD1
clone size: few
CDR3 DNA: TGTGCCACCAGTGACACGGGACAGGGGAGCAATCAGCCCCAGCATTTT
CDR3 protein: CATSDTGQGSNQPQHF

V gene: TRBV7-9
J gene: TRBJ1-1
D gene: TRBD1
clone size: NA
CDR3 DNA: TGTGCCAGCAGCTTGGCGGGACAGGGTTTGAACACTGAAGCTTTCTTT
CDR3 protein: CASSLAGQGLNTEAFF

V gene: TRBV19
J gene: TRBJ2-7
D gene: NA
clone size: once
CDR3 DNA: TGTGCCAGTAGTGCAGTGATCGGGCAGTACTTC
CDR3 protein: CASSAVIGQYF

V gene: TRBV7-9
J gene: TRBJ2-5
D gene: TRBD2
clone size: NA
CDR3 DNA: TGTGCCTCAAAAGCGGGAGTCCGGGAGACCCAGTACTTC
CDR3 protein: CASKAGVRETQYF

V gene: TRBV10-3
J gene: TRBJ1-2
D gene: TRBD1
clone size: NA
CDR3 DNA: TGTGCCACAGGGACCTCAGACAGGGGGTCGGGTGGCTACACCTTC
CDR3 protein: CATGTSDRGSGGYTF

V gene: TRBV5-1
J gene: TRBJ2-2
D gene: NA
clone size: few
CDR3 DNA: TGCGCCAGCAGTTTAGCCGCCTTATCCGGGGAGCTGTTTTTT
CDR3 protein: CASSLAALSGELFF

V gene: TRBV2
J gene: TRBJ1-1
D gene: NA
clone size: NA
CDR3 DNA: TGTGCCAGCAGTTACACCTGGGGGGCTGAAGCTTTCTTT
CDR3 protein: CASSYTWGAEAFF

V gene: TRBV7-9
J gene: TRBJ2-6
D gene: TRBD1
clone size: few
CDR3 DNA: TGTGCCAGCAGCCTCAGGGGGCGGCGGATATCTGGGGCCAACGTCCTGACTTTC
CDR3 protein: CASSLRGRRISGANVLTF

V gene: TRBV19
J gene: TRBJ2-5
D gene: NA
clone size: few
CDR3 DNA: TGTGCCAGTAGTCCCCGGACGGCACGGAGGGAGACCCAGTACTTC
CDR3 protein: CASSPRTARRETQYF

V gene: TRBV9
J gene: TRBJ1-4
D gene: TRBD1
clone size: NA
CDR3 DNA: TGTGCCAGCAGCTCCCGGGACAGGGAACGTCCCGCAACTAATGAAAAACTGTTTTTT
CDR3 protein: CASSSRDRERPATNEKLFF

V gene: TRBV12-3/TRBV12-4
J gene: TRBJ1-3
D gene: NA
clone size: few
CDR3 DNA: TGTGCCAGCAGTTTAACGATATCGGACTCTGGAAACACCATATATTTT
CDR3 protein: CASSLTISDSGNTIYF

V gene: TRBV10-3
J gene: TRBJ1-1
D gene: NA
clone size: many
CDR3 DNA: TGTGCCGCTACCGGCTCGAACACTGAAGCTTTCTTT
CDR3 protein: CAATGSNTEAFF

V gene: TRBV7-2
J gene: TRBJ2-7
D gene: NA
clone size: many
CDR3 DNA: TGTGCCAGCAGCTTTGACAGCAGCGGCTACGAGCAGTACTTC
CDR3 protein: CASSFDSSGYEQYF

V gene: TRBV20-1
J gene: TRBJ2-7
D gene: TRBD2
clone size: many
CDR3 DNA: TGCAGTGCCTTCGTTAGCGGGGGCTTCTACGAGCAGTACTTC
CDR3 protein: CSAFVSGGFYEQYF